Presented here are 15 T cell receptor beta chains from one specimen sequenced in a study of tumor-infiltrating lymphocytes in primary liver carcinoma (dated by TCRdb to the late 2010s). The reads were generated on an Illumina HiSeq 2500. TCRbeta-specific cDNA was reverse-transcribed from 500 to 550 ng total RNA using a constant-region primer and ProtoScript II reverse transcriptase. Three nested multiplex PCR rounds, following a slightly modified ARM-PCR procedure, were used to build the TCRbeta libraries. Multiplex TRBV1-TRBV30 forward primers and a Cbeta reverse primer were used in the first two PCR rounds, each of which was run for approximately 10 cycles. TCRdb took the public reads, trimmed them with fastp at Q25, ran MiXCR for clone calling and kept in-frame beta chains. Entries that share a CDR3 protein sequence are merged under the most common genes and DNA. A total of more than 70,000 distinct CDR3 sequences appear in this sample, approximately 70% of them only once. In total, the top ten clones hold just under 20% of the sample.

Without any cell sorting, total RNA and DNA were extracted together from around 20-30 mg of bulk tissue using the AllPrep DNA/RNA mini kit. The sample was liver tumor tissue from sampling region 1. This sample's cell subset or site label indicates: tumor region T1, superior pole. Receptor source: a man aged 40-49 years with primary liver carcinoma and hepatitis B virus infection.

In the case of this clonotype: Here the CDR3 omits its conserved ending phenylalanine or tryptophan, so a read error is the likely source. The chain combines TRBV6-1 with TRBJ2-3; D is ambiguous. The CDR3 has 11 residues. Germline V lookup: CDR1 MNHNS, CDR2 SASEGT. This CDR3 reads CAISERHTQYS. In DNA form, the CDR3 reads TGCGCCATCAGTGAACGGCATACGCAGTATTCT.

As concerns this clonotype: Likely a read error: the CDR3 ends without its conserved phenylalanine or tryptophan. The chain has TRBV6-1 and TRBJ2-7; D uncertain. The CDR3 runs to 13 residues. Trimming pared 2 bases from V and 3 bases from J, leaving 8 bases between. Germline loops: CDR1 MNHNS, CDR2 SASEGT. The CDR3, as DNA: TGTGCCAGCAGTGAATGGGTTCTCTACGAGCAGTACATA. Amino acids: CASSEWVLYEQYI.

V and J are TRBV4-1 and TRBJ2-2; D gene uncertain. The CDR3 runs 15 residues. The V gene's germline CDR1 is MGHRA and CDR2 YSYEKL. V lost 6 bases and J 7 bases, leaving 18 bases between the germline ends. The CDR3 sequence is CASSLTEDVIGELFF. CDR3 bases: TGCGCCAGCAGTCTAACGGAAGATGTCATCGGGGAGCTGTTTTTT.

Regarding this clonotype: Sequence at one end of the junction differs from germline and may be a read error. The chain carries TRBV28 and TRBJ2-7, with D possibly being TRBD1 (6 bases). The CDR3 has 14 residues. Germline V gene sequence: CDR1 MDHEN, CDR2 SYDVKM. CDR3 DNA sequence: TGTGCCAGCATCCCGACAGGTTTGTCCTACGGGCAGTACTTC. Translating gives CASIPTGLSYGQYF.

As concerns this clonotype: The conserved closing phenylalanine or tryptophan is absent in this CDR3, likely reflecting a read error. The rearrangement uses TRBV7-8 and TRBJ1-5; D ambiguous. In germline, CDR1 is SGHVS, CDR2 FQNEAQ. The CDR3 runs to 13 residues. The CDR3 protein is CVSSLNRDQPQHL. The CDR3, as DNA: TGTGTCAGCAGCTTAAATCGTGATCAGCCCCAGCATTTA.

This clonotype was counted between two and nine times. This may be a read error, as it is one base from a much larger clone. This chain connects TRBV4-1 to TRBJ2-2; 10 bases agree with TRBD2. From germline, CDR1 is MGHRA and CDR2 YSYEKL. This CDR3 region has 18 residues. CDR3 amino acids: CTSSQRLAGFANTGELFF. Here the CDR3 DNA reads TGCACCAGCAGCCAGCGACTAGCGGGTTTTGCGAACACCGGGGAGCTGTTTTTT.

V usage is TRBV28 and J usage is TRBJ1-4; D unclear. Trimming cost V 4 bases and J 3 bases, with 15 bases left between them. The CDR3 is made up of 16 amino acids. The V gene's germline CDR1 is MDHEN and CDR2 SYDVKM. As DNA, the CDR3 is TGTGCCAGCAGTTCGCCCTATCCCCGTGCTAATGAAAAACTGTTTTTT. Translation: CASSSPYPRANEKLFF. The full variable domain, in which reference TRBV28 and TRBJ1-4 provide the parts outside the CDR3, is DVKVTQSSRYLVKRTGEKVFLECVQDMDHENMFWYRQDPGLGLRLIYFSYDVKMKEKGDIPEGYSVSREKKERFSLILESASTNQTSMYLCASSSPYPRANEKLFFGSGTQLSVL.

About this clonotype: A read error is possible here, since a much larger clone lies one base away. The chain links TRBV28 to TRBJ1-2; 9 positions agree with TRBD1. Germline V gene sequence: CDR1 MDHEN, CDR2 SYDVKM. J lost 4 bases, V lost 3 bases, and 6 bases had no gene match. The CDR3 is made up of 15 amino acids. The CDR3 DNA sequence: TGTGCCAGCAGTTTCCCCCCGGGACAGGGCTATGGCTACACCTTC. This codes for CASSFPPGQGYGYTF.

This clonotype is judged medium-sized. The rearrangement links TRBV11-2 to TRBJ1-1; perhaps TRBD1 as D (5 bases). Germline lookup yields CDR1 SGHAT and CDR2 FQNNGV. This CDR3 spans 14 amino acids. The V and J ends lost 5 bases and 5 bases respectively, with 15 bases between them. Written as DNA, the CDR3 is TGTGCCAGCAGCCCCTGGAATGAGGGGACTGAAGCTTTCTTT. Translation gives CASSPWNEGTEAFF.

This clonotype was counted a single time. Germline is not matched at one junction end, which may reflect a read error. The chain joins TRBV29-1 to TRBJ2-5, with D perhaps matching TRBD2 (5 bases). There are 12 residues in the CDR3. Germline CDR1 SQVTM, CDR2 ANQGSEA. This CDR3 reads CSTLDSGETQHF. The CDR3 region has the DNA TGCAGCACCCTGGACTCCGGGGAGACCCAGCACTTC.

On this clonotype itself: Germline is not matched at one junction end, which may reflect a read error. The chain is built from TRBV12-3 or TRBV12-4 and TRBJ2-1; 7 nucleotides agree with TRBD2. This CDR3 comprises 14 residues. As DNA, the CDR3 is TGTGCCAGCAGTAAAATTGCGGGGGTCAATGAGCGGTTCTTC. This gives the protein CASSKIAGVNERFF.

As to this clonotype: No conserved phenylalanine or tryptophan ends this CDR3, so it is likely a read error. The genes are TRBV6-6 and TRBJ1-5, with 7 positions matching TRBD1. The CDR3 is 17 residues long. Per the germline V gene, CDR1 is MNHNY and CDR2 is SVGAGI (reference sequence). CDR3: CTSRQSTGDYSNQPQHL. The CDR3 bases are TGTACCAGCAGACAATCCACAGGGGACTATAGCAATCAGCCCCAGCATCTT.

This clonotype was observed a few times. V and J are TRBV15 and TRBJ2-1, with 8 bases matching TRBD2. CDR1 is LNHNV and CDR2 is YYDKDF in the germline V gene (reference sequence). V lost 4 bases, J lost 7 bases, and 24 bases stayed unmatched. This CDR3 is built from 20 residues. CDR3 region: CATSTTRAQGASGSLNEQFF. The CDR3, as DNA: TGTGCCACCAGCACCACTCGGGCACAGGGCGCTAGCGGGTCTTTAAATGAGCAGTTCTTC.

The rearrangement links TRBV18 to TRBJ1-1, with TRBD1 matching over 8 bases. V was clipped by 5 bases and J by 1 base; unmatched bases: 3. From germline, CDR1 is KGHSH and CDR2 LQKENI. The CDR3 loop spans 14 amino acids. CDR3 in DNA: TGTGCCAGCTCAGCCGGACAGGGGAACACTGAAGCTTTCTTT. It yields the protein CASSAGQGNTEAFF.

This clonotype has at least ten counts. The chain is built from TRBV5-1 and TRBJ2-5; maybe TRBD1 (5 bases). With 0 bases removed from V and 1 base from J, the gap between germline ends came to 10 bases. The CDR3 is made up of 15 amino acids. The germline gives CDR1 SGHRS, CDR2 YFSETQ. The CDR3 DNA is TGCGCCAGCAGCTTGGCCCAGGGAAGCCAAGAGACCCAGTACTTC. Its translation: CASSLAQGSQETQYF.